A selection of T cell receptor beta chains follows, all from one sample in a study of identical twins. TCRdb fed the 5' RACE reads into MiXCR, producing one record per CDR3 protein. The sample yields 600,000 to 700,000 distinct CDR3 sequences, 21% seen once. These data are also associated with another study on T cells expressing NK-cell markers.

Sequencing was carried out using PBMCs. The source of these receptors is a woman between 18 and 29 years old in good health. Each CDR3 is given with its conserved first and last residue. Fields, in order: V gene, D gene, J gene, clone size, CDR3 DNA, CDR3 protein. D genes are given only for firm matches. Clone sizes are given selectively: once, few, many, or a class where the clone is expanded.

TRBV5-1	TRBD2	TRBJ2-1	-	TGCGCCAGCAGCTCGGGACTAGCGGGAGGGCCGAATTCCCATGAGCAGTTCTTC	CASSSGLAGGPNSHEQFF
TRBV24-1	TRBD1	TRBJ1-5	-	TGTGCCACCAGTGAGGCCACTCCAGGGGGAAATCAGCCCCAGCATTTT	CATSEATPGGNQPQHF
TRBV19	-	TRBJ2-5	-	TGTGCCAGTAGTATAGCTCCGCGGGGTGGAGAGACCCAGTACTTC	CASSIAPRGGETQYF
TRBV9	-	TRBJ2-6	few	TGTGCCAGCAGCGCCGGAGAGGGGGCCAACGTCCTGACTTTC	CASSAGEGANVLTF
TRBV5-1	-	TRBJ2-3	-	TGCGCCAGCAGCGAGCGGACCAGCACAGATACGCAGTATTTT	CASSERTSTDTQYF
TRBV7-2	-	TRBJ2-1	-	TGTGCCAGCAGCTTAGCGCTTGGGGGCTACAATGAGCAGTTCTTC	CASSLALGGYNEQFF
TRBV20-1	-	TRBJ1-4	-	TGCAGTGCTAGGGGCAAGGGTCATGAAAAACTGTTTTTT	CSARGKGHEKLFF
TRBV19	-	TRBJ2-2	-	TGTGCCAGTGCGGCGGGTTTTAACACCGGGGAGCTGTTTTTT	CASAAGFNTGELFF
TRBV12-3/TRBV12-4	-	TRBJ1-2	few	TGTGCCAGCAGTTTGGGCAGGGGAATAAAAAACTATGGCTACACCTTC	CASSLGRGIKNYGYTF
TRBV15	-	TRBJ2-3	few	TGTGCCACCAGCACCAGCTTAATGCAAACAGATACGCAGTATTTT	CATSTSLMQTDTQYF
TRBV12-3/TRBV12-4	-	TRBJ2-5	-	TGTGCCAGCACCATCAGGGGTTTAAAGACCCAGTACTTC	CASTIRGLKTQYF
TRBV4-3	TRBD1	TRBJ2-2	-	TGCGCCAGCAGCCCTGAGAGGTCTTCAGGGGGTACCGGGGAGCTGTTTTTT	CASSPERSSGGTGELFF
TRBV4-1	-	TRBJ2-1	-	TGCGCCAGCGCCGGGGGGCTAGCGAATTCATACAATGAGCAGTTCTTC	CASAGGLANSYNEQFF